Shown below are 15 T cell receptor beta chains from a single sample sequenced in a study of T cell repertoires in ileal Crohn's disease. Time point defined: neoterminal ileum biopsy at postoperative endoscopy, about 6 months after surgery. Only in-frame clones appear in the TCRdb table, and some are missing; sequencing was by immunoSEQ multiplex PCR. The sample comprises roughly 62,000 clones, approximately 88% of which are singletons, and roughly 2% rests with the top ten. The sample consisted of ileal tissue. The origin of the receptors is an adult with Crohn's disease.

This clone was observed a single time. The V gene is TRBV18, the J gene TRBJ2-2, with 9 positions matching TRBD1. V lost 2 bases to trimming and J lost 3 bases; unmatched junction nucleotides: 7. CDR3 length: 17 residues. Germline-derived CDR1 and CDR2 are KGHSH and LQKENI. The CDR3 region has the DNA TGTGCCAGCTCACCAAATTTGGGACAGGGTCACACCGGGGAGCTGTTTTTT. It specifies CASSPNLGQGHTGELFF.

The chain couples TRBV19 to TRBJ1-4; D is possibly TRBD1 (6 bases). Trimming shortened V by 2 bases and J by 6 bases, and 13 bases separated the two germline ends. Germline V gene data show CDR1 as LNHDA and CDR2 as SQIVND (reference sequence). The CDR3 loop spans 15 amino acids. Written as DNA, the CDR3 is TGTGCCAGTAGTATACTCGACAGGATGGATGAAAAACTGTTTTTT. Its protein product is CASSILDRMDEKLFF.

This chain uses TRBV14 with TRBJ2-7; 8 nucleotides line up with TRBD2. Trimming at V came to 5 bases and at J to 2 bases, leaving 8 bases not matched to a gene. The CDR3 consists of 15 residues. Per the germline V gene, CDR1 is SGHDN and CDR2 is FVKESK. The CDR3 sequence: CASSMSGGATYEQYF. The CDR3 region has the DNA TGTGCCAGCAGCATGTCCGGGGGGGCGACCTACGAGCAGTACTTC.

DNA for the CDR3: TGTGCCAGCACCCCAATGACTAATAGCGGAGGCGGGGAGCTGTTTTTT. It codes for CASTPMTNSGGGELFF. This rearrangement joins TRBV4-2 to TRBJ2-2; tentatively, D is TRBD2 (6 bases). This CDR3 is built from 16 residues. Trimming left V 7 bases short and J 7 bases short, with 22 bases between. Per the germline V gene, CDR1 is LGHNA and CDR2 is YNFKEQ.

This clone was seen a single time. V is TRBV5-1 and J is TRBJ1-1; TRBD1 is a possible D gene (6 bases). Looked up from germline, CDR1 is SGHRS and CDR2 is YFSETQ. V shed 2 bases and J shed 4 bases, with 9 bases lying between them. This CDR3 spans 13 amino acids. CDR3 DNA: TGCGCCAGCAGCTTCGGGGGGCTCACTGAAGCTTTCTTT. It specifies CASSFGGLTEAFF.

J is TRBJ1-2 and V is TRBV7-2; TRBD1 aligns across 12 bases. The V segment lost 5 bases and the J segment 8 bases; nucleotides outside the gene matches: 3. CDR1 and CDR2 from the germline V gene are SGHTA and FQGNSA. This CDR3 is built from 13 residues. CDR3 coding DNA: TGTGCCAGCAGCCCGGGACAGGGGGCGGGCTACACCTTC. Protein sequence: CASSPGQGAGYTF. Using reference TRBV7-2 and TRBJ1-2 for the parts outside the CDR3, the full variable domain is GAGVSQSPSNKVTEKGKDVELRCDPISGHTALYWYRQSLGQGLEFLIYFQGNSAPDKSGLPSDRFSAERTGGSVSTLTIQRTQQEDSAVYLCASSPGQGAGYTFGSGTRLTVV.

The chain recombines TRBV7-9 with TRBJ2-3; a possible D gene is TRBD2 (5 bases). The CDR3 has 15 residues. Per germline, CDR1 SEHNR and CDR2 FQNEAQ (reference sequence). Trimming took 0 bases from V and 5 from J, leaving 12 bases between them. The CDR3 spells CASSLALAGLDTQYF. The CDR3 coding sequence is TGTGCCAGCAGCTTAGCGCTCGCGGGTCTAGATACGCAGTATTTT.

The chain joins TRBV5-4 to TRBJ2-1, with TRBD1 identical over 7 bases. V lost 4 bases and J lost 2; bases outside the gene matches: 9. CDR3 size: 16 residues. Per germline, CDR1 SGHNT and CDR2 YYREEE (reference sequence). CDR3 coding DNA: TGTGCCAGCAGCCACAAAAAGGGGGCGACCTACAATGAGCAGTTCTTC. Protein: CASSHKKGATYNEQFF. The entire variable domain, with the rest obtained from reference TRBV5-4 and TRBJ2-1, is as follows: ETGVTQSPTHLIKTRGQQVTLRCSSQSGHNTVSWYQQALGQGPQFIFQYYREEENGRGNFPPRFSGLQFPNYSSELNVNALELDDSALYLCASSHKKGATYNEQFFGPGTRLTVL.

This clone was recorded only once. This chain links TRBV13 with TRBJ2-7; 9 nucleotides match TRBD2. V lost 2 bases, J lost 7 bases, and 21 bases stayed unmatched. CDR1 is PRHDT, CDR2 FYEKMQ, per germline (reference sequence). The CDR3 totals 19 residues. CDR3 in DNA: TGTGCCAGCAGCTTATTTCTCCGAGGGCGTAGCGGGAGTTCGGGGGAGCAGTACTTC. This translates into CASSLFLRGRSGSSGEQYF.

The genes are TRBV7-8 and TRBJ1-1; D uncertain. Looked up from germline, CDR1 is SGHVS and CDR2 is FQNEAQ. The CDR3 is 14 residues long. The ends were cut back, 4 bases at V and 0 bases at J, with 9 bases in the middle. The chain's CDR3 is CASSYQRVNTEAFF. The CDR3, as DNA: TGTGCCAGCAGCTACCAAAGAGTGAACACTGAAGCTTTCTTT.

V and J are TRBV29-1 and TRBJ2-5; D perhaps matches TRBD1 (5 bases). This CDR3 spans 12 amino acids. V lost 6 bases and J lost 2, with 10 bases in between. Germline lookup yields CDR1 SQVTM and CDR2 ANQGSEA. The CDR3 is CSVPTAQETQYF. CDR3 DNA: TGCAGCGTCCCGACAGCACAAGAGACCCAGTACTTC.

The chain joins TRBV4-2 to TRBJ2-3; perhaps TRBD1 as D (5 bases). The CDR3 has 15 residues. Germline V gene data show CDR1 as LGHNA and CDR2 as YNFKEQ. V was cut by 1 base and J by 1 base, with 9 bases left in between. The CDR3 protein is CASSQAGRGTDTQYF. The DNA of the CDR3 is TGTGCCAGCAGCCAAGCAGGGCGCGGCACAGATACGCAGTATTTT.

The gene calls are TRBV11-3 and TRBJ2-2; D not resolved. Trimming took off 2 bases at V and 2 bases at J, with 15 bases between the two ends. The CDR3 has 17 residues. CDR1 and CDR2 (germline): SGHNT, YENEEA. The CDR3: CASSLQTTTINTGELFF. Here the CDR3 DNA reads TGTGCCAGCAGCTTACAGACCACGACAATCAACACCGGGGAGCTGTTTTTT.

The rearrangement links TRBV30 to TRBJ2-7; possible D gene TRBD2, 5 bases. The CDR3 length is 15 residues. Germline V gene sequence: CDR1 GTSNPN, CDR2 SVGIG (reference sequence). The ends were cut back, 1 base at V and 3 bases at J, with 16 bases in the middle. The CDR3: CAWSGYPFSGYEQYF. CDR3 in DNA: TGTGCCTGGAGTGGCTATCCTTTCAGCGGCTACGAGCAGTACTTC. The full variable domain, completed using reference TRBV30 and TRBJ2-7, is SQTIHQWPATLVQPVGSPLSLECTVEGTSNPNLYWYRQAAGRGLQLLFYSVGIGQISSEVPQNLSASRPQDRQFILSSKKLLLSDSGFYLCAWSGYPFSGYEQYFGPGTRLTVT.

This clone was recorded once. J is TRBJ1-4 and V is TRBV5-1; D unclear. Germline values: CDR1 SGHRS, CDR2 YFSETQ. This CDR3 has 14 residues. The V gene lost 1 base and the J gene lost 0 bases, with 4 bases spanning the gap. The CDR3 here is CASSLTATNEKLFF. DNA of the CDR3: TGCGCCAGCAGCTTGACAGCAACTAATGAAAAACTGTTTTTT. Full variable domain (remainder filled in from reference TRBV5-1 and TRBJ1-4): KAGVTQTPRYLIKTRGQQVTLSCSPISGHRSVSWYQQTPGQGLQFLFEYFSETQRNKGNFPGRFSGRQFSNSRSEMNVSTLELGDSALYLCASSLTATNEKLFFGSGTQLSVL.